This T cell receptor beta chain was retrieved from a study of cytomegalovirus exposure and HLA in healthy donors. Libraries were prepared by immunoSEQ multiplex PCR; TCRdb keeps only in-frame clonotypes and omits some of them. In the table there are around 60,000 clones, 85% to 95% of which are singletons. V lost 6 bases and J 2 bases, leaving 10 bases between the germline ends. CDR3 size: 14 residues. Germline CDR1 reads MDHEN; CDR2 reads SYDVKM. The J gene is TRBJ2-2, the V gene TRBV28, with D maybe TRBD1 (6 bases). The origin of this receptor is a woman aged 18-29 years in good health and CMV-seropositive. Sequencing was done on a sample of PBMCs. The CDR3 region is CASRTGINTGELFF. The CDR3 DNA is TGTGCCAGCAGAACAGGGATAAACACCGGGGAGCTGTTTTTT.